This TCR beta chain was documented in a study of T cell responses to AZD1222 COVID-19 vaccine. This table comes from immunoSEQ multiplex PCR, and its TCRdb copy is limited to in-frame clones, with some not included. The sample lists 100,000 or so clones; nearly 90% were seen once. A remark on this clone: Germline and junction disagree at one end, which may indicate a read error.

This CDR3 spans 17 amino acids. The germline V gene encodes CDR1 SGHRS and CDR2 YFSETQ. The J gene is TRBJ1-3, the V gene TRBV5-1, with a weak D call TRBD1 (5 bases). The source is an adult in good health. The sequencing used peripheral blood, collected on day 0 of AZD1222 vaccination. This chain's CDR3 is CASSPGEPGFSGNTIYF. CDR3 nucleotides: TGTGCCAGCAGCCCTGGGGAACCAGGGTTTTCTGGAAACACCATATATTTT.